A selection of T cell receptor beta chains follows, all from one sample in a study of shared clonotypes between healthy human individuals. Profiling relied on immunoSEQ multiplex PCR, and the TCRdb table lists in-frame clones only, not all of them. The table includes 2 million to 2.5 million clones, over 85% detected once. The sequenced material came from naive CD4+ T cells from PBMCs. These receptors all stem from a man younger than 35 in good health. Some clones in this sample may be carry-over from other donors' samples. CDR3s include the opening cysteine and the closing phenylalanine or tryptophan. D genes are given only for firm matches. Rows give clone size only sometimes, using once, few, many, or a class for an expanded clone.

V gene,D gene,J gene,clone size,CDR3 protein,CDR3 DNA
TRBV5-8,.,TRBJ1-3,.,CASSLAGGARNTIYF,TGTGCCAGCAGCTTGGCCGGGGGGGCGAGGAACACCATATATTTT
TRBV9,TRBD2,TRBJ2-2,.,CASSVDSGSVAGELFF,TGTGCCAGCAGCGTAGATAGCGGGAGTGTTGCCGGGGAGCTGTTTTTT
TRBV5-4,.,TRBJ1-3,.,CASSLLSQGRRNTIYF,TGTGCCAGCAGCTTGTTGAGTCAGGGGAGGAGAAACACCATATATTTT
TRBV7-3,.,TRBJ2-3,.,CASSLGVLDTQYF,TGTGCCAGCAGCTTAGGCGTTTTGGATACGCAGTATTTT
TRBV5-1,.,TRBJ2-7,.,CASSWDKVEQYF,TGCGCCAGCAGCTGGGATAAGGTCGAGCAGTACTTC
TRBV29-1,TRBD1,TRBJ1-5,once,CSVEEPRGGPQHF,TGCAGCGTTGAAGAACCCAGGGGGGGACCCCAGCATTTT
TRBV18,TRBD2,TRBJ2-1,.,CASSPLAGGLFGNEQFF,TGTGCCAGCTCACCACTAGCGGGAGGTTTGTTTGGAAATGAGCAGTTCTTC
TRBV29-1,.,TRBJ1-1,.,CSVELSYTEAFF,TGCAGCGTTGAGCTCAGCTACACTGAAGCTTTCTTT
TRBV5-1,.,TRBJ2-1,once,CASSSAPDSSNEQFF,TGCGCCAGCAGCTCGGCCCCGGACTCTTCCAATGAGCAGTTCTTC
TRBV5-1,TRBD1,TRBJ1-2,.,CASSRDRSDRGYTF,TGCGCCAGCAGCCGGGACAGGAGCGACCGGGGCTACACCTTC
TRBV7-9,TRBD1,TRBJ1-2,.,CASSPGQGLTNYGYTF,TGTGCCAGCAGCCCTGGACAGGGGCTTACTAACTATGGCTACACCTTC
TRBV6-1,.,TRBJ2-7,.,CASRGFYEQYF,TGTGCCAGCAGGGGGTTTTATGAGCAGTACTTC
TRBV12-1,.,TRBJ2-5,.,CASSVGHGVWYQETQYF,TGTGCCAGCAGCGTGGGACACGGAGTCTGGTACCAAGAGACCCAGTACTTC
TRBV5-1,.,TRBJ2-1,.,CASSLEGNNEQFF,TGCGCCAGCAGCTTGGAGGGGAACAATGAGCAGTTCTTC
TRBV4-1,.,TRBJ2-3,.,CASSQVSQGATDTQYF,TGCGCCAGCAGCCAAGTTAGCCAGGGCGCTACAGATACGCAGTATTTT
TRBV7-9,.,TRBJ2-7,.,CASSPRGPSYEQYF,TGTGCCAGCAGCCCGAGGGGCCCCTCCTACGAGCAGTACTTC
TRBV29-1,.,TRBJ1-1,.,CSVSRGDTEAFF,TGCAGCGTATCCAGAGGGGACACTGAAGCTTTCTTT
TRBV28,.,TRBJ2-7,.,CASTELPGQATSGSSYEQYF,TGTGCCAGCACCGAACTACCGGGACAGGCGACTAGCGGTAGCTCCTACGAGCAGTACTTC
TRBV29-1,.,TRBJ2-6,.,CSVVVAGANVLTF,TGCAGCGTTGTAGTGGCTGGGGCCAACGTCCTGACTTTC
TRBV29-1,.,TRBJ1-2,.,CSVDRGASGYTF,TGCAGCGTTGATCGGGGGGCGAGTGGCTACACCTTC
TRBV4-1,TRBD1,TRBJ2-7,.,CASSLPDRASSYEQYF,TGCGCCAGCAGCCTGCCTGACAGGGCTAGCTCCTACGAGCAGTACTTC
TRBV27,TRBD1,TRBJ2-7,.,CASSPRDRGSEQYF,TGTGCCAGCAGCCCCCGGGACAGGGGTTCCGAGCAGTACTTC
TRBV9,.,TRBJ1-1,.,CASSVNRNTEAFF,TGTGCCAGCAGCGTAAACAGGAACACTGAAGCTTTCTTT
TRBV28,TRBD1,TRBJ2-7,.,CAIYSGQGVHEQYF,TGTGCCATCTATTCGGGACAGGGGGTCCACGAGCAGTACTTC
TRBV29-1,.,TRBJ1-1,.,CSVFVLNTEAFF,TGCAGCGTTTTTGTCCTGAACACTGAAGCTTTCTTT
TRBV5-8,.,TRBJ1-5,.,CASSLEAPAQHF,TGTGCCAGCAGCTTGGAGGCCCCGGCCCAGCATTTT
TRBV5-1,.,TRBJ1-2,.,CASRSEGVSYGYTF,TGCGCCAGCAGATCAGAGGGCGTCTCATATGGCTACACCTTC
TRBV18,.,TRBJ2-7,few,CASSPGPHEGQYF,TGTGCCAGCTCACCAGGGCCACACGAGGGGCAGTACTTC
TRBV18,.,TRBJ2-1,.,CASSRASGAPDEQFF,TGTGCCAGCTCACGAGCGTCGGGAGCCCCTGATGAGCAGTTCTTC
TRBV7-3,TRBD2,TRBJ2-3,.,CASSSGVQREGTDTQYF,TGTGCCAGCAGCTCAGGTGTCCAGCGGGAGGGCACAGATACGCAGTATTTT
TRBV2,TRBD1,TRBJ2-7,.,CASSGQLYEQYF,TGTGCCAGCTCGGGACAGTTATACGAGCAGTACTTC
TRBV7-6,.,TRBJ2-5,.,CASSLRLFQETQYF,TGTGCCAGCAGCCTGCGATTGTTCCAAGAGACCCAGTACTTC
TRBV7-2,.,TRBJ2-7,.,CASSFDYYEQYF,TGTGCCAGCAGCTTCGACTACTACGAGCAGTACTTC
TRBV27,TRBD1,TRBJ2-5,.,CASSFKGTGGMETQYF,TGTGCCAGCAGTTTTAAGGGGACAGGGGGCATGGAGACCCAGTACTTC
TRBV28,.,TRBJ1-1,.,CASSKTTAAFF,TGTGCCAGCAGTAAGACGACGGCGGCTTTCTTT
TRBV19,.,TRBJ1-3,.,CASSILGVPSGNTIYF,TGTGCCAGTAGTATTCTGGGAGTACCTTCTGGAAACACCATATATTTT
TRBV7-2,TRBD2,TRBJ2-7,.,CARNPGGAGDYEQYF,TGTGCCCGTAATCCGGGGGGGGCCGGAGACTACGAGCAGTACTTC
TRBV30,TRBD1,TRBJ1-3,.,CAWSYPRDSRHVGRNTIYF,TGTGCCTGGAGTTACCCCCGGGACAGCCGTCACGTCGGAAGAAACACCATATATTTT
TRBV28,TRBD1,TRBJ1-1,.,CASSIKGTVRTEAFF,TGTGCCAGCAGTATTAAGGGGACAGTGAGGACTGAAGCTTTCTTT
TRBV7-2,.,TRBJ2-3,.,CASSHRTDTQYF,TGTGCCAGCAGCCATAGGACAGATACGCAGTATTTT
TRBV21-1,.,TRBJ1-1,few,CASTGDRGSITEAFF,TGTGCCAGCACCGGGGACAGGGGCAGTATCACTGAAGCTTTCTTT
TRBV6-5,.,TRBJ2-4,.,CASRTHRAGIQYF,TGTGCCAGCAGGACACACAGGGCGGGCATTCAGTACTTC
TRBV29-1,TRBD2,TRBJ2-3,once,CSVEEGSGRWTDTQYF,TGCAGCGTTGAAGAAGGAAGCGGGAGATGGACAGATACGCAGTATTTT
TRBV27,.,TRBJ1-3,.,CASTTRREGSGNTIYF,TGTGCCAGCACTACTCGTCGCGAGGGGTCTGGAAACACCATATATTTT
TRBV4-2,TRBD2,TRBJ2-1,.,CASSQDDRRGAYNEQFF,TGTGCCAGCAGCCAAGATGATCGGCGGGGGGCCTACAATGAGCAGTTCTTC
TRBV5-1,TRBD1,TRBJ2-7,.,CASSPGTGLFEQYF,TGCGCCAGCAGCCCCGGGACAGGGCTCTTCGAGCAGTACTTC
TRBV30,.,TRBJ1-6,.,CAWSAGRNSPLHF,TGTGCCTGGAGTGCTGGCCGAAATTCACCCCTCCACTTT
TRBV6-1,.,TRBJ1-2,.,CASSEVLANYGYTF,TGTGCCAGCAGTGAAGTGTTAGCTAACTATGGCTACACCTTC
TRBV29-1,.,TRBJ1-1,few,CSVAQGRGAEAFF,TGCAGCGTTGCGCAGGGGCGGGGGGCTGAAGCTTTCTTT
TRBV5-1,.,TRBJ2-5,.,CASSTAGTSQETQYF,TGCGCCAGCAGCACTGCCGGGACGAGCCAAGAGACCCAGTACTTC